This T cell receptor (beta chain) was identified during a study of blood T cell repertoires in COVID-19. Germline V gives CDR1 SGHRS, CDR2 YFSETQ. The ends lost 2 bases at V and 6 bases at J; junction bases unmatched: 7. The CDR3 length is 15 residues. The table came from immunoSEQ multiplex PCR; TCRdb's copy has only in-frame clones and leaves some out. The table has roughly 350,000 clones, around 90% seen once. Regarding this clone: Within the sample, other DNA sequences also encode this same CDR3.

Material for sequencing was PBMCs or T cells enriched from blood (not recorded which). The TCR comes from a woman younger than 45 who had recovered from COVID-19. The rearrangement uses TRBV5-1 and TRBJ2-2; 7 bases agree with TRBD2. The CDR3 nucleotides are TGCGCCAGCAGCTTCTCCCATGGGGGGGCCGGGGAGCTGTTTTTT. It translates to CASSFSHGGAGELFF.